This T cell receptor (beta chain) emerged from a study of cytomegalovirus exposure and HLA in healthy donors. Study information: Unique TCRs from HLA-typed donors, 80 million to 90 million of them, were held in an early data release.

The study's findings and limits: A later analysis reportedly found fewer N-insertions in an Asian-associated ancestry cluster than the roughly 670-donor mean. Earlier analysis looked at TCR beta V segments, and most were productive about 90% or about 30% of the time.

As regards this clone: Its specificity is unknown. Other DNA sequences in this specimen translate into the identical CDR3.

PCR employed 60 Vbeta and 13 Jbeta primers. Assay: immunoSEQ multiplex PCR; the TCRdb copy retains only in-frame clones and omits some. The sample shows 120,000 or so clones, and 3.6% sits with its ten largest clones. The origin of this receptor is a man between 18 and 35 years old in good health and CMV-seronegative. Sequencing was done on a sample of PBMCs.

CDR3 in DNA: TGTGCCAGCTCACTGGGACTACAAGAGACCCAGTACTTC. This gives the protein CASSLGLQETQYF. This rearrangement joins TRBV18 to TRBJ2-5; 7 positions match TRBD2. V was clipped by 4 bases and J by 2 bases; unmatched bases: 1. This CDR3 comprises 13 residues. Germline CDR1 is KGHSH and CDR2 is LQKENI. Supplemented by reference TRBV18 and TRBJ2-5, the full variable domain reads NAGVMQNPRHLVRRRGQEARLRCSPMKGHSHVYWYRQLPEEGLKFMVYLQKENIIDESGMPKERFSAEFPKEGPSILRIQQVVRGDSAAYFCASSLGLQETQYFGPGTRLLVL.